The clone carrying this T cell receptor beta chain showed up just a few times. As yet, its antigen is unknown. The data are from a study of human T cells and chemical hapten exposure. Study at large: The upper back received 0.01% DPC by patch testing, with results read at 6 days.

Individual cDNA molecules received unique molecular identifiers in the library. TCRdb passed the RACE reads through MiXCR, listing each CDR3 protein once. This table has about 190,000 distinct CDR3 sequences, 24% appearing once. Regarding time point: patch test 3, about 24 weeks after DPC sensitization. Documented treatment: therapeutic diphenylcyclopropenone sensitization with weekly scalp DPC. Study conclusions and caveats: The number of TCRs over 1 in 1000 frequency stayed unchanged after DPC.

The input for sequencing was whole blood, taken in connection with sensitization to the hapten diphenylcyclopropenone (DPC). The TCR comes from a woman in her forties with alopecia areata. Some clones in this sample may be carry-over from other donors' samples.

CDR3 sequence reads: CASSQDLRGGADYGYTF. As DNA, the CDR3 is TGCGCCAGCAGCCAAGATTTAAGAGGGGGCGCGGACTATGGCTACACCTTC. The chain uses TRBV4-3 and TRBJ1-2; TRBD1 agrees at 7 bases. Germline CDR1 reads LGHNA; CDR2 reads YSLEER. The CDR3 is made up of 17 amino acids. V lost 0 bases, J lost 3 bases, and 10 bases stayed unmatched.